These 20 T cell receptor beta chains originate from one sample sequenced in a study of T-cell memory formation after mild COVID-19. TCRdb ran MiXCR on the 5' RACE reads and lists one entry per CDR3 protein. This repertoire shows about 560,000 distinct CDR3 sequences, 20% to 25% found once; its top ten account for roughly 8.3%. The sample comprised PBMCs or a T cell subset sorted from them (not recorded which). Source of these receptors: an adult woman who had mild COVID-19 (a few samples of this study predate the infection). Cell type and time point are not known.

The gene calls are TRBV11-2 and TRBJ2-5; 12 nucleotides match TRBD2. CDR1 is SGHAT and CDR2 is FQNNGV in the germline V gene. The CDR3 loop spans 17 amino acids. J gave up 0 bases and V 2 bases, and 4 bases lay outside the gene matches. The CDR3 DNA follows: TGTGCCAGCAGCTTAAAGCTAGCGGGGGGGTACCAAGAGACCCAGTACTTC. This sequence encodes CASSLKLAGGYQETQYF.

This clonotype has more than one count but fewer than ten. The rearrangement joins TRBV3-1 to TRBJ1-1; D not resolved. The CDR3 consists of 14 residues. Per germline, CDR1 LGHDT and CDR2 YNNKEL (reference sequence). V lost 4 bases and J 2 bases, leaving 11 bases between the germline ends. CDR3 region: CASSPRPGNTEAFF. CDR3 nucleotides: TGTGCCAGCAGCCCTAGGCCGGGAAACACTGAAGCTTTCTTT.

The rearrangement joins TRBV27 to TRBJ2-7; D ambiguous. CDR1 and CDR2 (germline): MNHEY, SMNVEV (reference sequence). This CDR3 comprises 15 residues. V shed 6 bases and J shed 3 bases, with 18 bases lying between them. CDR3 sequence reads: CASSPAGSTFYEQYF. DNA of the CDR3: TGTGCCAGCAGCCCTGCAGGCAGTACCTTCTACGAGCAGTACTTC.

In its sample, this clonotype was seen many times. The chain is built from TRBV12-3 or TRBV12-4 and TRBJ2-3; D is undetermined. CDR3 size: 16 residues. Trimming took off 1 base at V and 0 bases at J, with 11 bases between the two ends. The CDR3 loop is CASSLVGPPSTDTQYF. CDR3 bases: TGTGCCAGCAGTTTAGTAGGCCCACCTAGCACAGATACGCAGTATTTT.

This chain links TRBV5-1 with TRBJ2-1, with 8 bases matching TRBD1. Germline V gene data show CDR1 as SGHRS and CDR2 as YFSETQ. With 4 bases clipped from V and 3 bases from J, the junction kept 9 bases outside the gene matches. The CDR3 is made up of 16 amino acids. The CDR3 sequence: CASSPQAGGSYNEQFF. In DNA form, the CDR3 reads TGCGCCAGCAGCCCACAGGCAGGGGGCAGCTACAATGAGCAGTTCTTC. The full variable domain, completed using reference TRBV5-1 and TRBJ2-1, is KAGVTQTPRYLIKTRGQQVTLSCSPISGHRSVSWYQQTPGQGLQFLFEYFSETQRNKGNFPGRFSGRQFSNSRSEMNVSTLELGDSALYLCASSPQAGGSYNEQFFGPGTRLTVL.

A few counts support this clonotype. The CDR3 spells CASSGGKFSYEQYF. CDR3 bases: TGTGCCAGCAGTGGAGGGAAATTCTCCTACGAGCAGTACTTC. The chain couples TRBV28 to TRBJ2-7; tentative D call: TRBD2 (6 bases). This CDR3 is built from 14 residues. Germline values: CDR1 MDHEN, CDR2 SYDVKM. Trimming took off 5 bases at V and 0 bases at J, with 11 bases between the two ends.

Only a few counts were recorded for this clonotype. The rearrangement links TRBV4-2 to TRBJ1-5; D may be TRBD1 (5 bases). The CDR3 extends over 16 amino acids. Germline CDR1 reads LGHNA; CDR2 reads YNFKEQ. V lost 1 base and J lost 4, with 14 bases in between. Here the CDR3 reads CASSQVRGFGNQPQHF. The CDR3 nucleotides read TGTGCCAGCAGCCAAGTCCGGGGGTTTGGGAATCAGCCCCAGCATTTT.

The chain carries TRBV18 and TRBJ1-2; D uncertain. The CDR3 extends over 14 amino acids. In germline, CDR1 is KGHSH, CDR2 LQKENI. V gave up 8 bases and J gave up 6 bases, with 19 bases separating them. CDR3 sequence (DNA): TGTGCCAGCACCCCTTTGGGCCGGGAAAATGGCTACACCTTC. It encodes CASTPLGRENGYTF.

The V and J genes are TRBV18 and TRBJ2-7; 8 bases line up with TRBD1. The CDR3 spans 15 residues. The ends lost 1 base at V and 3 bases at J; junction bases unmatched: 5. The germline gives CDR1 KGHSH, CDR2 LQKENI. CDR3 region: CASSPRAGGIYEQYF. Here the CDR3 DNA reads TGTGCCAGCTCACCACGGGCAGGGGGCATCTACGAGCAGTACTTC. Using reference TRBV18 and TRBJ2-7 for the parts outside the CDR3, the full variable domain is NAGVMQNPRHLVRRRGQEARLRCSPMKGHSHVYWYRQLPEEGLKFMVYLQKENIIDESGMPKERFSAEFPKEGPSILRIQQVVRGDSAAYFCASSPRAGGIYEQYFGPGTRLTVT.

Comment on this clonotype: Lacking the conserved final phenylalanine or tryptophan, this CDR3 likely reflects a read error. The chain recombines TRBV7-8 with TRBJ2-3; TRBD2 is a possible D gene (6 bases). Germline loops: CDR1 SGHVS, CDR2 FQNEAQ. The CDR3 extends over 15 amino acids. Trimming cost V 1 base and J 0 bases, with 8 bases left between them. CDR3 in DNA: TGTGCCAGCAGCTTAGTCGGGGGTAGCACAGATACGCAGTATCTT. Its translation: CASSLVGGSTDTQYL.

This chain connects TRBV5-6 to TRBJ1-5, with 8 bases fitting TRBD1. The V and J ends lost 3 bases and 6 bases, in that order; junction bases with no gene match: 11. Germline V gene lookup returns CDR1 SGHDT and CDR2 YYEEEE. The CDR3 totals 16 residues. The CDR3 sequence is CASSYGQGGHGQPQHF. The CDR3 nucleotides are TGTGCCAGCAGCTACGGACAGGGCGGTCACGGTCAGCCCCAGCATTTT.

The chain joins TRBV20-1 to TRBJ2-3; TRBD1 matches 11 bases. Germline V gene sequence: CDR1 DFQATT, CDR2 SNEGSKA (reference sequence). There are 15 residues in the CDR3. V shed 4 bases and J 5 bases; nucleotides not matched to a gene: 8. The CDR3 region is CSANKRDRGEDTQYF. The DNA for the CDR3 is TGCAGTGCTAATAAACGGGACAGGGGGGAAGATACGCAGTATTTT.

The chain employs TRBV11-3 and TRBJ1-1; 10 positions agree with TRBD1. The CDR3 covers 15 residues. V trimming: 2 bases; J trimming: 4 bases; junction bases outside the gene matches: 4. Germline CDR1 SGHNT, CDR2 YENEEA. The CDR3: CASSLRGTGATEAFF. In nucleotides, the CDR3 is TGTGCCAGCAGCTTACGTGGGACAGGGGCCACTGAAGCTTTCTTT.

This clonotype was counted between two and nine times. The chain's CDR3 is CASSFTSRGVFHYGYTF. Written as DNA, the CDR3 is TGTGCCAGCAGCTTTACCTCGAGGGGCGTATTCCACTATGGCTACACCTTC. The gene calls are TRBV5-5 and TRBJ1-2, with D possibly matching TRBD1 (5 bases). Trimming removed 2 bases from V and 3 bases from J, with 20 bases in between. The CDR3 is made up of 17 amino acids. Germline-derived CDR1 and CDR2 are SGHKS and YYEKEE (reference sequence).

The chain carries TRBV15 and TRBJ1-1; 8 bases fit TRBD1. The CDR3 runs to 15 residues. Germline trimming cut 8 bases from V and 1 base from J; bases unmatched to any gene: 9. The germline V gene has CDR1 LNHNV and CDR2 YYDKDF (reference sequence). CDR3 coding DNA: TGTGCCACCCAAGCCCGACAGGGGAAGAACACTGAAGCTTTCTTT. Translated: CATQARQGKNTEAFF.

Written as DNA, the CDR3 is TGTGCCAGCGCACCGGGACAGCCCTACGAGCAGTACTTC. As protein: CASAPGQPYEQYF. This chain connects TRBV27 to TRBJ2-7, with 7 positions matching TRBD1. The germline V gene encodes CDR1 MNHEY and CDR2 SMNVEV (reference sequence). The CDR3 is 13 residues long. V was clipped by 8 bases and J by 2 bases; unmatched bases: 6.

The rearrangement uses TRBV12-3 or TRBV12-4 and TRBJ2-1, with 10 bases matching TRBD2. This CDR3 region has 14 residues. V was pared by 8 bases and J by 8 bases, with 9 bases of the junction left unmatched. CDR3 sequence: CASQPGLALHEQFF. The CDR3 coding sequence is TGTGCCAGCCAACCGGGACTAGCGCTCCATGAGCAGTTCTTC.

This clonotype was recorded a few times. The chain recombines TRBV5-5 with TRBJ2-1, with unresolved D. V gave up 1 base and J gave up 0 bases, with 5 bases separating them. This CDR3 is 14 amino acids long. Germline loops: CDR1 SGHKS, CDR2 YYEKEE (reference sequence). The CDR3: CASSLRVSYNEQFF. In DNA, the CDR3 is TGTGCCAGCAGCTTGAGAGTCTCCTACAATGAGCAGTTCTTC.

This clonotype was detected a few times. In DNA, the CDR3 is TGTGCCAGCAGGGATGGTGAAAAACTGTTTTTT. Protein sequence: CASRDGEKLFF. The chain carries TRBV5-4 and TRBJ1-4, with D unclear. The CDR3 loop spans 11 amino acids. Germline V CDR1 and CDR2: SGHNT, YYREEE (reference sequence). Trimming shortened V by 5 bases and J by 7 bases, and 6 bases separated the two germline ends.

The gene calls are TRBV28 and TRBJ2-3; 10 bases fit TRBD2. V shed 2 bases and J 5 bases; nucleotides not matched to a gene: 4. CDR3 length: 15 residues. CDR1 is MDHEN, CDR2 SYDVKM, per germline. CDR3 sequence: CASSLGAGGGDTQYF. The CDR3 bases are TGTGCCAGCAGTTTAGGAGCGGGAGGGGGAGATACGCAGTATTTT. Full variable domain (missing parts from reference TRBV28 and TRBJ2-3): DVKVTQSSRYLVKRTGEKVFLECVQDMDHENMFWYRQDPGLGLRLIYFSYDVKMKEKGDIPEGYSVSREKKERFSLILESASTNQTSMYLCASSLGAGGGDTQYFGPGTRLTVL.